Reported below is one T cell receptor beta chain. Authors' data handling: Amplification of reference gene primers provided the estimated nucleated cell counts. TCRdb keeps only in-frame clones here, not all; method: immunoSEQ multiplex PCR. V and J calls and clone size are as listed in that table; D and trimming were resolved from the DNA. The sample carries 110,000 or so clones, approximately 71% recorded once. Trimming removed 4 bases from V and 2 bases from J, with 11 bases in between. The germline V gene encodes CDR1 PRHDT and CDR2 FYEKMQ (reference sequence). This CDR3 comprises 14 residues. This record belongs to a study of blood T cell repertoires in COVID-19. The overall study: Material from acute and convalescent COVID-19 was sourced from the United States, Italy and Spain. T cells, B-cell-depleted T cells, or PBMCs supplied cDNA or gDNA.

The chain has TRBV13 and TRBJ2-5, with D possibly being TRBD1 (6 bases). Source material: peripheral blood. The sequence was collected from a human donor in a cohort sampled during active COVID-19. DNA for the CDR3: TGTGCCAGCAGCTCGCGGACAGAGCAAGAGACCCAGTACTTC. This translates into CASSSRTEQETQYF.